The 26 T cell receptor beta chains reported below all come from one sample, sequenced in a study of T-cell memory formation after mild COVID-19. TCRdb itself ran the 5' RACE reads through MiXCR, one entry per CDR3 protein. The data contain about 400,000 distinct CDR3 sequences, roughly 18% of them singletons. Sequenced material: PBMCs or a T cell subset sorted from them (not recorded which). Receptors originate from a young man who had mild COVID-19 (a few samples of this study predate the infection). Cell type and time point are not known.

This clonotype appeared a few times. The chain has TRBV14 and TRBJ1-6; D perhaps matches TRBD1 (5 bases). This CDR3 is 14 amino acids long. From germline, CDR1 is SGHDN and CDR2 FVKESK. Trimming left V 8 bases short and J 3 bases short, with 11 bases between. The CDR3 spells CASAGTYYNSPLHF. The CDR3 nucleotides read TGTGCCAGCGCCGGGACGTACTATAATTCACCCCTCCACTTT.

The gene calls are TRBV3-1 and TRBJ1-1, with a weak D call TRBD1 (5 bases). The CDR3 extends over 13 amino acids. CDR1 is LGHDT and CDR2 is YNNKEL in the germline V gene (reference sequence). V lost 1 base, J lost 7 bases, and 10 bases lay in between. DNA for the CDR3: TGTGCCAGCAGCCAAGCACGTGGGGGTGAAGCTTTCTTT. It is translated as CASSQARGGEAFF.

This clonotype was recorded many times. CDR3 nucleotide sequence: TGCGCCAGCAGCCAAGATTTGCGGGGCCAAGAGACCCAGTACTTC. It translates to CASSQDLRGQETQYF. This chain connects TRBV4-3 to TRBJ2-5; D might be TRBD2 (6 bases). CDR1 is LGHNA, CDR2 YSLEER, per germline. The CDR3 length is 15 residues. Trimming removed 0 bases at V and 1 base at J, with 9 bases between.

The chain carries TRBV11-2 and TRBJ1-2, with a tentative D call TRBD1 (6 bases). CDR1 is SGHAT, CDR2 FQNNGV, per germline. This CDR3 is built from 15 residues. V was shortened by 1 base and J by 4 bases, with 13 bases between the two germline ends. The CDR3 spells CASSLGQALGYGYTF. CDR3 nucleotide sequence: TGTGCCAGCAGCTTAGGACAGGCCCTCGGCTATGGCTACACCTTC.

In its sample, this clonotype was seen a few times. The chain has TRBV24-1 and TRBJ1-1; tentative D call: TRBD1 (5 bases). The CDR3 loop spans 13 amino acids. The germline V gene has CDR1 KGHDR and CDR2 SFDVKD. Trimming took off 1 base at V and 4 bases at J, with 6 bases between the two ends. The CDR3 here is CATSDFTGTEAFF. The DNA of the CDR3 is TGTGCCACCAGTGATTTCACAGGCACTGAAGCTTTCTTT.

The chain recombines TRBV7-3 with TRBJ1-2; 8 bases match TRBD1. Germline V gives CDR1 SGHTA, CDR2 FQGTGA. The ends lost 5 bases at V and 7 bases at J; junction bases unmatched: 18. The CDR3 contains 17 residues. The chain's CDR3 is CASSPGTGPLFSRGYTF. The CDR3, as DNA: TGTGCCAGCAGCCCAGGGACAGGACCCCTGTTTAGTCGTGGCTACACCTTC.

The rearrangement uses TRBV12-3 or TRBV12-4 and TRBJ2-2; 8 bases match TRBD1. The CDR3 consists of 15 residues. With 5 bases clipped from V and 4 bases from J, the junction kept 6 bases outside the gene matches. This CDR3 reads CASSPNRGVTGELFF. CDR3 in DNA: TGTGCCAGCAGTCCGAACAGGGGGGTCACCGGGGAGCTGTTTTTT.

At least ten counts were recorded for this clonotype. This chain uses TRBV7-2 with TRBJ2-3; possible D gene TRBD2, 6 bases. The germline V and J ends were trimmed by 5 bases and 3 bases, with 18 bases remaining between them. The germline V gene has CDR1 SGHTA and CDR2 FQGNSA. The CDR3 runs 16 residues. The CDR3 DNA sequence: TGTGCCAGCAGCCGCCTGATGGGCGGGGTGACAGATACGCAGTATTTT. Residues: CASSRLMGGVTDTQYF.

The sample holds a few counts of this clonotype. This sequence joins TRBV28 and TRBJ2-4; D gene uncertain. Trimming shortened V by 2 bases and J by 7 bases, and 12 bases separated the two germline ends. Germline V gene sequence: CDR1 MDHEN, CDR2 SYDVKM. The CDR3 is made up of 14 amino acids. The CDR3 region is CASSLRLVWNIQYF. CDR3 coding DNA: TGTGCCAGCAGTTTAAGGCTAGTTTGGAACATTCAGTACTTC.

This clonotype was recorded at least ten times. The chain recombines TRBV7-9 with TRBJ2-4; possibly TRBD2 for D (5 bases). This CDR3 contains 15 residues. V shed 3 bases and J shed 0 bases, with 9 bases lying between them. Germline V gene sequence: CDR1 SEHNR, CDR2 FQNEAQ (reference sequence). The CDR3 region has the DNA TGTGCCAGCAGCTTGGGAGAGGTAGCCAAAAACATTCAGTACTTC. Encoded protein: CASSLGEVAKNIQYF.

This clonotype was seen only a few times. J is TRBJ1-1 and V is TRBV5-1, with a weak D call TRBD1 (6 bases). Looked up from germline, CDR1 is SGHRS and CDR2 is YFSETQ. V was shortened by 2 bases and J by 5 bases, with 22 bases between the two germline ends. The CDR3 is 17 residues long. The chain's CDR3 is CASSFSPLPGVLTEAFF. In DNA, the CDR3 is TGCGCCAGCAGCTTTTCCCCGCTCCCAGGGGTTTTGACTGAAGCTTTCTTT.

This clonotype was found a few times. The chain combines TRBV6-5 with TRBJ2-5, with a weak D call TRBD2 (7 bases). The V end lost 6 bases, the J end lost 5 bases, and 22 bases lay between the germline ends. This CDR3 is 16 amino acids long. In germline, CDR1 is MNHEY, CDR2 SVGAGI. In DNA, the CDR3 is TGTGCCAGCAGCACCTACAGGGACGGGAGGAGGGAGACCCAGTACTTC. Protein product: CASSTYRDGRRETQYF.

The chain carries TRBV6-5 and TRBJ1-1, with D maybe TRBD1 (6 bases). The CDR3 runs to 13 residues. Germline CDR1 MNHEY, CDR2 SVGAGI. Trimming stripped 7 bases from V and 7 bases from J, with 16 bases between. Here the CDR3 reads CASTSGAAFEAFF. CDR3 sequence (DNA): TGTGCCAGCACGTCAGGGGCGGCCTTTGAAGCTTTCTTT.

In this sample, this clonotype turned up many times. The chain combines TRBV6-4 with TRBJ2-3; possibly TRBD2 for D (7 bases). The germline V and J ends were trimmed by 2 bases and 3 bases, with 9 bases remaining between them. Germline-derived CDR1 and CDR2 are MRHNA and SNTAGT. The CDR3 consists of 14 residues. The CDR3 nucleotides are TGTGCCAGCAGTGACGGGGGGGCGACAGATACGCAGTATTTT. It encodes CASSDGGATDTQYF.

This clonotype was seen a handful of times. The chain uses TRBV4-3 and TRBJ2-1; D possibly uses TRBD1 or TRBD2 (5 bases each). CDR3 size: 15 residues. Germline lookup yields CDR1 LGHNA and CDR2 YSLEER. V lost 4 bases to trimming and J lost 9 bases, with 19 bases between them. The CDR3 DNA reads TGCGCCAGCAGCCCCCGGGGCAGGACCCACGGTGAGCAGTTCTTC. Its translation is CASSPRGRTHGEQFF.

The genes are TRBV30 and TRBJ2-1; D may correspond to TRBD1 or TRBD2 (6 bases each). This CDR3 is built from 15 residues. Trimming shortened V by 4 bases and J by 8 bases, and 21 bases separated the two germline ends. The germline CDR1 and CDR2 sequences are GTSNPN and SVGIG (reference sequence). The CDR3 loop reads CAWIRGHRENDEQFF. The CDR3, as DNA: TGTGCCTGGATACGGGGGCATCGGGAAAATGATGAGCAGTTCTTC.

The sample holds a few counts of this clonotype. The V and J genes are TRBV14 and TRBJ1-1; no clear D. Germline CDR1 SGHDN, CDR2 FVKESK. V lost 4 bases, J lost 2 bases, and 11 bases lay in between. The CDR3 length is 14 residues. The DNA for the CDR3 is TGTGCCAGCAGCCGACCCGACCCCAACACTGAAGCTTTCTTT. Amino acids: CASSRPDPNTEAFF.

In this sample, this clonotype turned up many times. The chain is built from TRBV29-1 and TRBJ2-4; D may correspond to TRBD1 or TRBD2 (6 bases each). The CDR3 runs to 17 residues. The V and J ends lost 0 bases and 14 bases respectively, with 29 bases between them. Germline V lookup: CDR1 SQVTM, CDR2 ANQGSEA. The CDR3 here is CSVEEGSVIGGISFEYF. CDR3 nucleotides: TGCAGCGTTGAAGAGGGATCCGTCATCGGGGGCATATCTTTTGAGTACTTC.

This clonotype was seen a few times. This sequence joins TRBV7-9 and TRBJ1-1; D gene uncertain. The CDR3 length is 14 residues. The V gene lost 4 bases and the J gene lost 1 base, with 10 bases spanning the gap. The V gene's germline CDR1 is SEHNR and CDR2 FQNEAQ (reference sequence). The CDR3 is CASSSRMRNTEAFF. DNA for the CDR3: TGTGCCAGCAGCTCCCGGATGAGGAACACTGAAGCTTTCTTT.

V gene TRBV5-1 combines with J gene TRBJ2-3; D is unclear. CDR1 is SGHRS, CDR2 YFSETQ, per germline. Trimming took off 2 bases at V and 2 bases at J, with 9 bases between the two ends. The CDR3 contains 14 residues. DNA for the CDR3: TGCGCCAGCAGCTTATTGGACCTCACAGATACGCAGTATTTT. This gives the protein CASSLLDLTDTQYF.

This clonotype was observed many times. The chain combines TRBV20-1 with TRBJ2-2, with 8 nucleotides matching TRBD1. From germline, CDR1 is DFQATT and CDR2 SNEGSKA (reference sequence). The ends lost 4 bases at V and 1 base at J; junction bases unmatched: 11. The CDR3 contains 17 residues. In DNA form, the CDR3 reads TGCAGTGCTACAGGCCCCAGGGGGCAAGGGAACACCGGGGAGCTGTTTTTT. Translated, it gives CSATGPRGQGNTGELFF.

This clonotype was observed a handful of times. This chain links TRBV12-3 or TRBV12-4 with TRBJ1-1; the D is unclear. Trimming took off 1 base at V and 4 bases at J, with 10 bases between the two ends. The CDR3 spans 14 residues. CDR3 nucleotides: TGTGCCAGCAGTTTAGGGGGAGTTGCCACTGAAGCTTTCTTT. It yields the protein CASSLGGVATEAFF.

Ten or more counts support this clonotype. The CDR3 DNA reads TGTGCCAGCACCGAGACTAGCCTGGAGACCCAGTACTTC. Protein: CASTETSLETQYF. The chain carries TRBV7-2 and TRBJ2-5, with 7 bases that match TRBD2. V trimming: 7 bases; J trimming: 5 bases; junction bases outside the gene matches: 7. This CDR3 contains 13 residues. Per the germline V gene, CDR1 is SGHTA and CDR2 is FQGNSA.

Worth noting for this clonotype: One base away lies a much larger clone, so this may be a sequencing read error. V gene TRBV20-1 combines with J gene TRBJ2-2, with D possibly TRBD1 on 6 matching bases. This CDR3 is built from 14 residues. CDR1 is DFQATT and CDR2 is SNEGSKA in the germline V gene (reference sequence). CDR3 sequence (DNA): TGCAGTGCTAGTGAGGGACGGGACACCTGGGAGCTGTTTTTT. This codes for CSASEGRDTWELFF.

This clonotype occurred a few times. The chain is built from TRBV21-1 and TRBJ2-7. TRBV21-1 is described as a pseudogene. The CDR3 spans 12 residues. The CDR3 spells CASSNCAYEQYV. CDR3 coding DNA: TGTGCCAGCAGCAACTGCGCCTACGAGCAGTACGTC.

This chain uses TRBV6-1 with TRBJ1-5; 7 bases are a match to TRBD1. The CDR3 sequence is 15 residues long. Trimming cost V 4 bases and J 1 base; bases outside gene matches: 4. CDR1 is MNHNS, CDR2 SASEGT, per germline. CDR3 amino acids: CASSGGRGSNQPQHF. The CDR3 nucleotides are TGTGCCAGCAGTGGGGGCAGGGGGAGCAATCAGCCCCAGCATTTT.